The entry below gives a single TCR beta chain sequence along with its context. No antigen is known for it. Qualities for individual bases were not recorded, and no much larger clone is one base off. Donors were healthy HIV-negative adults with no recently reported acute infections or vaccinations. Every donor was a Caucasian adult living in Nashville, Tennessee, USA. CD4+ T cells were enriched by magnetic negative selection, after which naive cells were positively selected on CD45RA and the negative fraction was taken as the memory subset. After blood collection by leukapheresis, PBMCs were isolated using Ficoll-Histopaque density gradient centrifugation and then cryopreserved in the vapor phase of liquid nitrogen. Analytical flow cytometry was used to check the purity and quantity of every magnetically sorted T cell population. Genomic DNA was isolated from every sorted fraction and measured by UV absorbance on a Nanodrop 2000c.

The data derive from a study of shared clonotypes between healthy human individuals (dated by TCRdb to 2020 to 2022). Background on the whole study: The cohort included a few men and a couple of women between 18 and 49 years of age. For each donor, CD4 naive and CD4 memory were each run on three plates, CD8 naive on two plates, and CD8 memory on one plate. The study deeply sequenced blood TCR repertoires of about 5 healthy adults to estimate repertoire size and the extent of clonotype sharing between individuals. To increase sequencing depth and limit assay-specific biases, different laboratories used diverse techniques to prepare libraries and sequence TCR repertoires. Between about 0.8 and 8.9 billion PBMCs per donor were obtained by leukapheresis. What the study reported, not specific to this receptor: Higher generation probabilities were observed for clonotypes shared by all four sorted-subset donors than for non-shared clonotypes. Naive subsets generally had larger estimated clonotype richness than memory subsets. Based on pairwise subsampling, the degree of clonotype sharing among donors was expected to be affected by sequencing depth. The genetic and exposure-history diversity represented was limited by the small number of donors. Even with the large sequencing depth, rarefaction of the sorted-subset datasets indicated that sequencing was incomplete. Sampling was restricted to blood, and TCR repertoires in tissue are likely to differ from TCR repertoires in blood. Across a handful of donors, about 4.5% of naive CD4, roughly 3.4% of naive CD8, under 2.5% of memory CD4, and approximately 0.42% of memory CD8 clonotypes were shared.

Using the deep immunoSEQ assay, multiplex PCR amplified TCR CDR3 regions from genomic DNA. For each cell subset, the extracted genomic DNA was distributed evenly across all wells of several immunoSEQ 96-well plates, and each plate served as one replicate. For sorted subsets, around 0.2 ug genomic DNA, equal to tens of thousands of T cell genomes, was loaded into each replicate PCR. The purified libraries were quantified using a Qubit 3.0 fluorometer, sized with a Bioanalyzer 2100, and then quantified again using the KAPA Library Quantification kit. A separate single-read 150-cycle Illumina NextSeq 550 flow cell was used to sequence each immunoSEQ 96-well plate. The paper's data handling went like this. Because the immunoSEQ output held only junctional sequences and lacked quality scores, the filtering could not match the filtering applied to full-length reads. Sequences were annotated with PyIR, a Python wrapper for IgBLAST v1.9, and V/J genes and CDR3 were assigned using IMGT germline references. Reads were removed for weak V/J assignments (E-value above 1e-6), missing CDR3, stop codons, out-of-frame junctions, or ambiguous translated residues. A V3J clonotype was defined by an identical inferred V gene, J gene, and CDR3 amino acid sequence. The percentage overlap between two repertoires was calculated by dividing the number of shared unique clonotypes by the size of the smaller repertoire. RTK rarefaction, the Chao1 estimator, and Recon v2.1 estimates of unobserved clonotypes were used to assess repertoire richness. For all TCRbeta clonotypes obtained by the gDNA method from several donors, generation probabilities were computed with OLGA. TCRdb's version of the immuneACCESS table is confined to in-frame rearrangements and falls short of the full clone set. An unresolved V gene accounts for under half of the shortfall where checked; the remainder is of unknown origin. The V and J calls and clone size come from that table; D and trimming were worked out from the DNA. This sample has around 2.5 million clones in its table, and roughly 93% of those were observed once. Together, the top ten hold roughly 0.36% of the sample.

Sample: naive CD4+ T cells from PBMCs. The cell subset or site label on this specimen signifies: CD45RA+ positively selected. The receptor was derived from a man aged 18 to 29 in good health. Some clones in this sample may be carry-over from other donors' samples.

The sequenced DNA is TGCGCCAGCAGTTCCGGGACTAGCTACAATGAGCAGTTCTTC. It specifies CASSSGTSYNEQFF. The chain was built from TRBV5-1 and TRBJ2-1; TRBD2 aligns with 8 central bases. V loses 5 bases at its end and J loses 3 bases; junction bases beyond the gene matches: 4. The germline V gene gives CDR1 as SGHRS and CDR2 as YFSETQ. From the cysteine through the phenylalanine, the CDR3 covers 14 amino acids. Only the CDR3 DNA stays, 42 bases, in frame from base 1.